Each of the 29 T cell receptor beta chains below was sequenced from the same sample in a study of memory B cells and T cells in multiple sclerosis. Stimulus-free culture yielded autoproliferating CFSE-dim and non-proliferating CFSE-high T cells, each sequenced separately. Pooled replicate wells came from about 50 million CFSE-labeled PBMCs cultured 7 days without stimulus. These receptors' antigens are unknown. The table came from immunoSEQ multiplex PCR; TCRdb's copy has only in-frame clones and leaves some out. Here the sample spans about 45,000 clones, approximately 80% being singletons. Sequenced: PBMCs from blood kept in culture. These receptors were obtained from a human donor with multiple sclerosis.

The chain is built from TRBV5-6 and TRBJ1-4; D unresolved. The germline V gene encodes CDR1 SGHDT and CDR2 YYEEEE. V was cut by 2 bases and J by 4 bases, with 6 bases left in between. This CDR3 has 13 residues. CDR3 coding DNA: TGTGCCAGCAGCTTCGGGGTTAATGAAAAACTGTTTTTT. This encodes CASSFGVNEKLFF. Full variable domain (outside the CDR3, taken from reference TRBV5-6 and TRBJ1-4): DAGVTQSPTHLIKTRGQQVTLRCSPKSGHDTVSWYQQALGQGPQFIFQYYEEEERQRGNFPDRFSGHQFPNYSSELNVNALLLGDSALYLCASSFGVNEKLFFGSGTQLSVL.

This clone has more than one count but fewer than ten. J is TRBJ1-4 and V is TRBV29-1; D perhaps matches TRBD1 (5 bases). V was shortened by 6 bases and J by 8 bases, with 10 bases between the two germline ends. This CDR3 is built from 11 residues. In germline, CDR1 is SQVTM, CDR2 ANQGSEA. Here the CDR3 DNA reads TGCAGCGTCAGGGTCGGGGAAAAACTGTTTTTT. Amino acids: CSVRVGEKLFF. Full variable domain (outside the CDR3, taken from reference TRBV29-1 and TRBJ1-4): SAVISQKPSRDICQRGTSLTIQCQVDSQVTMMFWYRQQPGQSLTLIATANQGSEATYESGFVIDKFPISRPNLTFSTLTVSNMSPEDSSIYLCSVRVGEKLFFGSGTQLSVL.

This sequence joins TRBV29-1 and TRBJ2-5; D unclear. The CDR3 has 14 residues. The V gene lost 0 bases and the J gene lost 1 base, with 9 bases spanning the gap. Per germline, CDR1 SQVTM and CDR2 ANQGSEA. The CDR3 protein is CSVEDRATQETQYF. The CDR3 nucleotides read TGCAGCGTTGAAGATCGAGCTACCCAAGAGACCCAGTACTTC.

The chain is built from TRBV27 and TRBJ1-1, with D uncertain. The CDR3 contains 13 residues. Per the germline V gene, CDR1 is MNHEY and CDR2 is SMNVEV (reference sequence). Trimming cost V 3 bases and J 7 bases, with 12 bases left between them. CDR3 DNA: TGTGCCAGCAGTTTGACACCGGACGGTGAAGCTTTCTTT. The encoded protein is CASSLTPDGEAFF.

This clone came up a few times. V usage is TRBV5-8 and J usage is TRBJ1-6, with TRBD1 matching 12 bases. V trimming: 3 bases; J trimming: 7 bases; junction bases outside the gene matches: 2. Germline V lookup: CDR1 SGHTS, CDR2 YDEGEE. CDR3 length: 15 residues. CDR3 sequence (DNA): TGTGCCAGCAGCTGGGACAGGGGGCAGAATTCACCCCTCCACTTT. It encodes CASSWDRGQNSPLHF.

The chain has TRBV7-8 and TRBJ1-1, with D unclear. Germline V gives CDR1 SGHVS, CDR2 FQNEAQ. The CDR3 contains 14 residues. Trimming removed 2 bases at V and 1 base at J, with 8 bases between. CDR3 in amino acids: CASSLQQTNTEAFF. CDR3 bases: TGTGCCAGCAGCTTACAGCAGACGAACACTGAAGCTTTCTTT.

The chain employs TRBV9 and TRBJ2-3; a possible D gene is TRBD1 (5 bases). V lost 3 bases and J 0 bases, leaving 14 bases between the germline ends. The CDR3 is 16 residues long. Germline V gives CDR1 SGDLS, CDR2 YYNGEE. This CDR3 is CASSAAMWGSTDTQYF. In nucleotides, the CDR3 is TGTGCCAGCAGCGCGGCTATGTGGGGCAGCACAGATACGCAGTATTTT.

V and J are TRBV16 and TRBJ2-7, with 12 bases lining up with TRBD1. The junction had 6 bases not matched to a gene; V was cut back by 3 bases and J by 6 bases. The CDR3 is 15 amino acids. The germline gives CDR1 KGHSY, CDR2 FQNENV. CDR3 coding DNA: TGTGCCAGCAGCCATCCCGGGGACAGGGGGCTCGAGCAGTACTTC. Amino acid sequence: CASSHPGDRGLEQYF. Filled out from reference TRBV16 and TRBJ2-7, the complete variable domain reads GEEVAQTPKHLVRGEGQKAKLYCAPIKGHSYVFWYQQVLKNEFKFLISFQNENVFDETGMPKERFSAKCLPNSPCSLEIQATKLEDSAVYFCASSHPGDRGLEQYFGPGTRLTVT.

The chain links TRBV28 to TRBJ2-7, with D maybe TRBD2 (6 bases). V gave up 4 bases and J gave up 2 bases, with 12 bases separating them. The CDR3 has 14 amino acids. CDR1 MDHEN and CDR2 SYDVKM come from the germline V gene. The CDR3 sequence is CASSSGRETYEQYF. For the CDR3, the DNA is TGTGCCAGCAGTTCGGGACGGGAGACCTACGAGCAGTACTTC.

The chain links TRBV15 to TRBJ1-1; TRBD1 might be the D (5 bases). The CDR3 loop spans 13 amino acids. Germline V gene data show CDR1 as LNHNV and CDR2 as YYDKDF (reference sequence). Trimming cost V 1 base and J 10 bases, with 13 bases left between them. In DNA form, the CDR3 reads TGTGCCACCAGCAGAGGGGAGGGACCTGGAGCTTTCTTT. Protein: CATSRGEGPGAFF.

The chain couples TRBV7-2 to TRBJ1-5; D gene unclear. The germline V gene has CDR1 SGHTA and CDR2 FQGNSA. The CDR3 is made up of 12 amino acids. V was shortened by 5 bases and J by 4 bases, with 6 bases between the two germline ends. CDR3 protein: CASSPRNQPQHF. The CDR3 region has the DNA TGTGCCAGCAGCCCGCGGAATCAGCCCCAGCATTTT.

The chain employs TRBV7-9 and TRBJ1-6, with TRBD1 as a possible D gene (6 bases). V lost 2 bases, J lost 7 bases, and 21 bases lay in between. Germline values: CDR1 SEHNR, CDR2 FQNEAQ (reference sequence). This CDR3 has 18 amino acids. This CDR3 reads CASSLTSGPGARNSPLHF. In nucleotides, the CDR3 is TGTGCCAGCAGCTTAACCTCGGGCCCGGGGGCGCGAAATTCACCCCTCCACTTT.

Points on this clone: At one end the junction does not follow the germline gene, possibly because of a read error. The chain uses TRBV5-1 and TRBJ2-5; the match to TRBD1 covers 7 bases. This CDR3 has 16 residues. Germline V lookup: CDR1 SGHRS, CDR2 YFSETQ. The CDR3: CASRFSPTGSQETQYF. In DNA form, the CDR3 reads TGCGCCAGCCGCTTTTCCCCGACAGGGTCCCAAGAGACCCAGTACTTC.

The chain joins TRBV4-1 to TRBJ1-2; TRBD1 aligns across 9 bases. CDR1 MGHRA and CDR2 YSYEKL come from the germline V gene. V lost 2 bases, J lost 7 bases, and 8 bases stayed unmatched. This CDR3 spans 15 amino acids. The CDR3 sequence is CASSQSPGTGIGYTF. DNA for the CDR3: TGCGCCAGCAGCCAATCCCCCGGGACAGGGATTGGCTACACCTTC.

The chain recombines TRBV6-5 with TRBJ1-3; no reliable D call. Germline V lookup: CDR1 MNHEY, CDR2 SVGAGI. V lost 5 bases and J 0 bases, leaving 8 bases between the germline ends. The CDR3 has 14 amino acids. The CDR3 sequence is CASSGEFSGNTIYF. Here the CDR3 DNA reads TGTGCCAGCAGTGGAGAGTTCTCTGGAAACACCATATATTTT.

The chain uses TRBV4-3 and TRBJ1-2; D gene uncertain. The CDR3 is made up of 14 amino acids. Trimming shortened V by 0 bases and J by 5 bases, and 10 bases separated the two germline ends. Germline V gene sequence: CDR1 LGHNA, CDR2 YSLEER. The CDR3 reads CASSQEVRDYGYTF. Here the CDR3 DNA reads TGCGCCAGCAGCCAAGAAGTCAGAGATTATGGCTACACCTTC.

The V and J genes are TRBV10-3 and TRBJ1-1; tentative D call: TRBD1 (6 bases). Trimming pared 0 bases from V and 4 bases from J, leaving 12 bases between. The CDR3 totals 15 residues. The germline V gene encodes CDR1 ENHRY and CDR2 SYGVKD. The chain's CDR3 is CAISESQGLTTEAFF. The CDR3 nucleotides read TGTGCCATCAGTGAGTCGCAGGGGCTTACCACTGAAGCTTTCTTT.

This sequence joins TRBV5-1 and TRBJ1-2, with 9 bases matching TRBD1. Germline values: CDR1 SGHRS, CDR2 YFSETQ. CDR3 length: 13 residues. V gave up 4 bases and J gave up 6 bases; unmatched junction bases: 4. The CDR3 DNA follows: TGCGCCAGCAGCGGTGACAGGGGGAATGGCTACACCTTC. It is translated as CASSGDRGNGYTF.

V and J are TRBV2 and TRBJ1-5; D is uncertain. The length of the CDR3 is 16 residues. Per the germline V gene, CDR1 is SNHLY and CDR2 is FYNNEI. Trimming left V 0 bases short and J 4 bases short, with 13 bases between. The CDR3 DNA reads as TGTGCCAGCAGTGAAGCAAGCCGGGTCCTAAATCAGCCCCAGCATTTT. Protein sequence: CASSEASRVLNQPQHF.

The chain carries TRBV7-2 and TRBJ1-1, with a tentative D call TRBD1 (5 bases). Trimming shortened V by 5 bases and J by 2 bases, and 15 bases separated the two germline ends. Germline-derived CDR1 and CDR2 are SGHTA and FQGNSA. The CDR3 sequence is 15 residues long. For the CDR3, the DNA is TGTGCCAGCAGCCCGCAAGGCAGGGTTAACACTGAAGCTTTCTTT. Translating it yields CASSPQGRVNTEAFF.

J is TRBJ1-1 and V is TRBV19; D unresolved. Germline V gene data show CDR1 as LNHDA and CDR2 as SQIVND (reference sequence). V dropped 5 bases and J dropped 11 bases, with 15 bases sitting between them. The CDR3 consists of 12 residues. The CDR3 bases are TGTGCCAGTAGTCCCGGAACAGTCTTTGCTTTCTTT. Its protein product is CASSPGTVFAFF.

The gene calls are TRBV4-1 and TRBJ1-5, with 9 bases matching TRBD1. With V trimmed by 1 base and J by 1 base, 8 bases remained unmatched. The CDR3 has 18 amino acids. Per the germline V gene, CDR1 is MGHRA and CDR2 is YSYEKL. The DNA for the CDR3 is TGCGCCAGCAGCCAAGGGAAGGGACAGGGTTCGAGCAATCAGCCCCAGCATTTT. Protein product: CASSQGKGQGSSNQPQHF.

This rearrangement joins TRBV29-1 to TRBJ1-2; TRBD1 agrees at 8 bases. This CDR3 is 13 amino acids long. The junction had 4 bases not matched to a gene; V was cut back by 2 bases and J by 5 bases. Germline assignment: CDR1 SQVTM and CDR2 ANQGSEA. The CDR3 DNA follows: TGCAGCGTTGAACAGGGGGCGGATTATGGCTACACCTTC. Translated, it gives CSVEQGADYGYTF. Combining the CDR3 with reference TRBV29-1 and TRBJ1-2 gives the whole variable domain SAVISQKPSRDICQRGTSLTIQCQVDSQVTMMFWYRQQPGQSLTLIATANQGSEATYESGFVIDKFPISRPNLTFSTLTVSNMSPEDSSIYLCSVEQGADYGYTFGSGTRLTVV.

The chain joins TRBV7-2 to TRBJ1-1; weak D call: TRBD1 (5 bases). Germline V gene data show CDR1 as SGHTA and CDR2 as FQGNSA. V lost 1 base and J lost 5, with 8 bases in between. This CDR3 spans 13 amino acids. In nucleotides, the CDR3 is TGTGCCAGCAGCTTAGTCAGGGAGACTGAAGCTTTCTTT. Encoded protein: CASSLVRETEAFF.

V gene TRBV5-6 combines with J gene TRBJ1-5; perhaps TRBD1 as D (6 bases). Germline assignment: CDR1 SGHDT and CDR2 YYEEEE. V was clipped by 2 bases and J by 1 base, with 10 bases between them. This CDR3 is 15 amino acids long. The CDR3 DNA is TGTGCCAGCAGCTTCATGGGGGCGAGCAATCAGCCCCAGCATTTT. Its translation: CASSFMGASNQPQHF.

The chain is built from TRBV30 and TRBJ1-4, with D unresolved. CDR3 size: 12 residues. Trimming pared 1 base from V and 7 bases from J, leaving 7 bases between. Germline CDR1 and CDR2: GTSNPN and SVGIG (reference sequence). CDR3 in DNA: TGTGCCTGGAGTGGCGGAAGTGAAAAACTGTTTTTT. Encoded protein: CAWSGGSEKLFF.

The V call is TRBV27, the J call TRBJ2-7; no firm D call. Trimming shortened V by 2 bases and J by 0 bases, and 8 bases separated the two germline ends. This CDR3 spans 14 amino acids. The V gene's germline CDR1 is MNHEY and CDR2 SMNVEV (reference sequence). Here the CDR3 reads CASSLLPTSYEQYF. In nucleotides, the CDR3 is TGTGCCAGCAGTTTACTGCCTACCTCCTACGAGCAGTACTTC.

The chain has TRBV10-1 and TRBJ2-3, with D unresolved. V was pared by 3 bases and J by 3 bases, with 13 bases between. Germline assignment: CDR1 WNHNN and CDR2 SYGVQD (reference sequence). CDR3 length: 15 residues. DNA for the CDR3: TGCGCCAGCAGTGATTCATGGGATAGAACAGATACGCAGTATTTT. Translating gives CASSDSWDRTDTQYF.

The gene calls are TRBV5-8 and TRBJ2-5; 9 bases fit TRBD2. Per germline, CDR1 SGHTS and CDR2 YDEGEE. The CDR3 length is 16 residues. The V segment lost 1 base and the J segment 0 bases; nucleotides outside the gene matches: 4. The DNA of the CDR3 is TGTGCCAGCAGCTTGCACAGCGGGGGGTACCAAGAGACCCAGTACTTC. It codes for CASSLHSGGYQETQYF.